Listed below are T cell receptor beta chains from one sample, sequenced in a study of cytomegalovirus exposure and HLA in healthy donors. Clones were read by immunoSEQ multiplex PCR, and TCRdb kept only the in-frame ones, dropping some. The sample includes just under 65,000 clones. Input material: PBMCs. These receptors were taken from a boy aged 5-17 years in good health and CMV-seronegative. Both conserved end residues are part of each CDR3. D genes are given only for firm matches.

v_call	j_call	d_call	cdr3_nt	cdr3_aa
TRBV19	TRBJ1-5	NA	TGTGCCAGTAGTTGGGGGGGAGGGGGCAATCAGCCCCAGCATTTT	CASSWGGGGNQPQHF
TRBV4-1	TRBJ1-4	NA	TGCGCCAGCAGCCCCCTCGGCGGGCCTAATGAAAAACTGTTTTTT	CASSPLGGPNEKLFF
TRBV27	TRBJ1-4	TRBD1	TGTGCCAGCAGTCCATACAGGGGTTCCACTAATGAAAAACTGTTTTTT	CASSPYRGSTNEKLFF
TRBV5-1	TRBJ1-6	NA	TGCGCCAGCAGCATCGGACAGAACCATAATTCACCCCTCCACTTT	CASSIGQNHNSPLHF
TRBV29-1	TRBJ1-1	NA	TGCAGCGTTTGTCCGCAATCGCGAAAGATGAACACTGAAGCTTTCTTT	CSVCPQSRKMNTEAFF
TRBV5-5	TRBJ1-4	TRBD1	TGTGCCAGCAGCCTGACAGGGTTGGAGGAAAAACTGTTTTTT	CASSLTGLEEKLFF
TRBV5-4	TRBJ1-2	NA	TGTGCCAGCAGCTTGGAGGGGAACTATGGCTACACCTTC	CASSLEGNYGYTF
TRBV4-2	TRBJ2-1	TRBD2	TGTGCCAGCACCCCGGGGATAGCGGGGGACAATGAGCAGTTCTTC	CASTPGIAGDNEQFF
TRBV4-1	TRBJ2-7	TRBD1	TGCGCCAACCTTCACCTCCCGGGACAGGGCGAAAAGAATTCCTACGAGCAGTACTTC	CANLHLPGQGEKNSYEQYF
TRBV30	TRBJ1-6	TRBD1	TGTGCCTGGAGCTCCCCGGGACAGGGCTTCTATAATTCACCCCTCCACTTT	CAWSSPGQGFYNSPLHF
TRBV30	TRBJ1-1	NA	TGTGCCTGGACCTTCGGGGAGGGAGCTTTCTTT	CAWTFGEGAFF
TRBV6-5	TRBJ2-3	NA	TGTGCCAGTAGGAGTTTTGCAGATACGCAGTATTTT	CASRSFADTQYF
TRBV7-9	TRBJ1-1	NA	TGTGCCAGCAGCTTAAACAGGGTGAGTGAAGCTTTCTTT	CASSLNRVSEAFF
TRBV6-5	TRBJ2-7	NA	TGTGCCAGCAGTTACAAGGGGGAAGTGGAGTACGAGCAGTACTTC	CASSYKGEVEYEQYF
TRBV5-1	TRBJ2-3	NA	TGCGCCAGCAGCTTCACAGGGCCAGATACGCAGTATTTT	CASSFTGPDTQYF
TRBV27	TRBJ1-4	TRBD1	TGTGCCAGCAGTCAGGGACAGGGGAGGGCTAATGAAAAACTGTTTTTT	CASSQGQGRANEKLFF
TRBV5-1	TRBJ1-2	TRBD1	TGCGCCAGCAGCTTGGCCCCCGACAGGGGAATGGATGGCTACACCTTC	CASSLAPDRGMDGYTF